This TCR beta chain was identified during a study of blood T cell repertoires in COVID-19. Study in general: Samples came from the United States, Italy and Spain, spanning acute and convalescent COVID-19. PBMCs, B-cell-depleted T cells, or T cells were the source of the cDNA or gDNA that made up the material.

From germline, CDR1 is SQVTM and CDR2 ANQGSEA. The CDR3 spans 15 residues. With 6 bases clipped from V and 0 bases from J, the junction kept 6 bases outside the gene matches. As processed by the authors: Amplified reference gene primers provided the basis for estimating nucleated cell counts. TCRdb's copy holds only in-frame clones and misses some; the assay was immunoSEQ multiplex PCR. V, J and clone size were drawn from that table, and D and trimming were deduced from the DNA. The sample carries about 71,000 clones, around 80% recorded once. The sequenced material came from peripheral blood. This chain joins TRBV29-1 and TRBJ2-2; TRBD1 agrees at 8 bases. The receptor was isolated from a woman of 80 years or more with acute or convalescent COVID-19. The DNA for the CDR3 is TGCAGCGTACGGACAGGGCCCTCGAACACCGGGGAGCTGTTTTTT. Translation: CSVRTGPSNTGELFF.